This T cell receptor beta chain was identified in a study of technical replicates of blood from several donors. Germline CDR1 is LNHDA and CDR2 is SQIVND (reference sequence). Trimming stripped 4 bases from V and 9 bases from J, with 16 bases between. The CDR3 extends over 13 amino acids. Some clones are missing from TCRdb's copy, which holds only in-frame ones; the method was immunoSEQ multiplex PCR. The table includes about 79,000 clones, around 90% detected once. Sequencing input: T cells isolated from PBMCs. This clonotype originated in a human donor in good health. Some clones in this sample may be carry-over from other donors' samples. The rearrangement joins TRBV19 to TRBJ2-7, with a possible D match to TRBD2 (6 bases). The CDR3, as DNA: TGTGCCAGTAGTAACCGGGACTCCGGTGTGCAGTACTTC. The encoded protein is CASSNRDSGVQYF.